Below are 6 T cell receptor beta chains sequenced from a single sample in a study of shared clonotypes between healthy human individuals. The protocol was immunoSEQ multiplex PCR, while the TCRdb copy is restricted to in-frame clones and leaves out a portion. This repertoire shows approximately 940,000 clones, less than 85% found once; its top ten account for approximately 1.5%. Sequences were obtained from memory CD4+ T cells sorted from blood. Subset in this sample: CD45RA-negative fraction. Every receptor here comes from a man younger than 35 in good health.

CDR3 sequence reads: CASSQESVGMNTEAFF. For the CDR3, the DNA is TGTGCCAGCAGCCAAGAATCTGTGGGCATGAACACTGAAGCTTTCTTT. V and J are TRBV14 and TRBJ1-1; D not certain. CDR1 is SGHDN, CDR2 FVKESK, per germline. The V gene lost 0 bases and the J gene lost 0 bases, with 11 bases spanning the gap. The CDR3 has 16 residues.

The chain carries TRBV6-5 and TRBJ1-2; 9 nucleotides align to TRBD1. The CDR3 loop spans 15 amino acids. Germline V lookup: CDR1 MNHEY, CDR2 SVGAGI. After removal of 0 bases from V and 8 bases from J, the junction contained 7 bases not matched to a gene. CDR3 sequence (DNA): TGTGCCAGCAGTTACTCGACCGGGACAGGGAAAGGCTACACCTTC. Translating it yields CASSYSTGTGKGYTF.

The chain joins TRBV7-3 to TRBJ2-7; no clear D gene. V dropped 3 bases and J dropped 4 bases, with 16 bases sitting between them. Germline values: CDR1 SGHTA, CDR2 FQGTGA. The CDR3 has 15 amino acids. The CDR3 coding sequence is TGTGCCAGCAGCTTTAGCCTTGGGGATGGTTACGAGCAGTACTTC. This encodes CASSFSLGDGYEQYF.

The V and J genes are TRBV4-1 and TRBJ1-5; 7 nucleotides align to TRBD1. Trimming at V came to 2 bases and at J to 6 bases, leaving 4 bases not matched to a gene. This CDR3 region has 14 residues. Germline values: CDR1 MGHRA, CDR2 YSYEKL. CDR3 in amino acids: CASSQPQGGQPQHF. DNA of the CDR3: TGCGCCAGCAGCCAACCCCAGGGGGGTCAGCCCCAGCATTTT.

The chain links TRBV14 to TRBJ2-5; D uncertain. V dropped 6 bases and J dropped 5 bases, with 7 bases sitting between them. Per germline, CDR1 SGHDN and CDR2 FVKESK. The CDR3 is 11 residues long. CDR3 nucleotides: TGTGCCAGCAGTTTCACCGAGACCCAGTACTTC. This encodes CASSFTETQYF.

To note about this clone: This may be a read error, as it is one base from a much larger clone. This same CDR3 is encoded by further DNA sequences in the sample. This sequence joins TRBV30 and TRBJ2-7; D gene unclear. The CDR3 covers 11 residues. CDR1 is GTSNPN, CDR2 SVGIG, per germline (reference sequence). The V gene lost 1 base and the J gene lost 5 bases, with 6 bases spanning the gap. DNA for the CDR3: TGTGCCTGGAGTGATAGGGACGAGCAGTACTTC. It specifies CAWSDRDEQYF.